This T cell receptor (beta chain) originates from a study of shared clonotypes between healthy human individuals. Study in general: The cohort comprised a couple of women and a few men. Their ages spanned 18 to 49 years. CD4 naive and CD4 memory each took three plates per donor, while CD8 naive took two and CD8 memory one. General study points: Four donors held around 5% of naive CD4 clonotypes in common.

The CDR3 runs to 15 residues. The germline V gene encodes CDR1 MGHRA and CDR2 YSYEKL. Execution of the assay was at deep level. This table comes from immunoSEQ multiplex PCR, and its TCRdb copy is limited to in-frame clones, with some not included. Altogether about 730,000 clones are present, approximately 72% being singletons, with the ten largest covering over 1.5%. Regarding this clone: As yet, its antigen is unknown. Mismatch with germline at one junction end may stem from a read error.

The material sequenced was memory CD4+ T cells sorted from blood. Specified subset: CD45RA-negative fraction. The sequence was obtained from a woman in her thirties in good health. The rearrangement links TRBV4-1 to TRBJ2-3; 12 bases line up with TRBD1. Here the CDR3 DNA reads TGTGCCAGCAGTCGGGACAGGGGGCTGCGAGATACGCAGTATTTT. It is translated as CASSRDRGLRDTQYF.